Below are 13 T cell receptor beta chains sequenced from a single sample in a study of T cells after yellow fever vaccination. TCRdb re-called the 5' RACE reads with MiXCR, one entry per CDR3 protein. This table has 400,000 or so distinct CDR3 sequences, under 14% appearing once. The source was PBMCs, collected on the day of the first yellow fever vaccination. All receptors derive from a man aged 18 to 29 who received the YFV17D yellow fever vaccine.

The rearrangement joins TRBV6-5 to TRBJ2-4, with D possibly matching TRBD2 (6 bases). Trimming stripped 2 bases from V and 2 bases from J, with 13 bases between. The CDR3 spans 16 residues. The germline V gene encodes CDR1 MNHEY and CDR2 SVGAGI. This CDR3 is CASSYRPAGSKNIQYF. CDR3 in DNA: TGTGCCAGCAGTTACCGCCCGGCGGGATCCAAAAACATTCAGTACTTC.

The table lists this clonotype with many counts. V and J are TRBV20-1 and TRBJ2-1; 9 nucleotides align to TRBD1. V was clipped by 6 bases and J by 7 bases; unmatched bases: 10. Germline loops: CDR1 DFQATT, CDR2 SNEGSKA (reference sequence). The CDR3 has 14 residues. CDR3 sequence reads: CSAPRRDRANEQFF. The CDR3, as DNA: TGCAGTGCCCCGAGGCGGGACAGGGCAAATGAGCAGTTCTTC.

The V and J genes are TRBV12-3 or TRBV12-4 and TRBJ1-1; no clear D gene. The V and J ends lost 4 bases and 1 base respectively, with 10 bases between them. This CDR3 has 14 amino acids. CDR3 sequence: CASSSQTGNTEAFF. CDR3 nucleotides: TGTGCCAGCAGTTCGCAGACGGGGAACACTGAAGCTTTCTTT.

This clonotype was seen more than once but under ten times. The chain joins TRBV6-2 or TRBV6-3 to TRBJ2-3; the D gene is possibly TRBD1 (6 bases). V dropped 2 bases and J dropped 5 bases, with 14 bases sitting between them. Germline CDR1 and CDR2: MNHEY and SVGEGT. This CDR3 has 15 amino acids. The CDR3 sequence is CASSYADRFGDTQYF. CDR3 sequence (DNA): TGTGCCAGCAGTTACGCAGACAGGTTCGGAGATACGCAGTATTTT.

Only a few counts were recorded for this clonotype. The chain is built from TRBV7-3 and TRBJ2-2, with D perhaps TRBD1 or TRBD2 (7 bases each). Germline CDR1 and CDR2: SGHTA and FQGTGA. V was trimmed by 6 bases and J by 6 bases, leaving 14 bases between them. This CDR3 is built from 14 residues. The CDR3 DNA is TGTGCCAGCAGTCAACAGGGGAGGGCCGGGGAGCTGTTTTTT. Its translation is CASSQQGRAGELFF. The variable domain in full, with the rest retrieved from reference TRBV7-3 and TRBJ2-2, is GAGVSQTPSNKVTEKGKYVELRCDPISGHTALYWYRQSLGQGPEFLIYFQGTGAADDSGLPNDRFFAVRPEGSVSTLKIQRTERGDSAVYLCASSQQGRAGELFFGEGSRLTVL.

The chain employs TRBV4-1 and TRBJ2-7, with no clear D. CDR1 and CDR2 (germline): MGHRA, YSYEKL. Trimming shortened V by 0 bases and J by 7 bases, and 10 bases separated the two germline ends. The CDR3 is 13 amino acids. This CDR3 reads CASSQEGASEQYV. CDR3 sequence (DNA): TGCGCCAGCAGCCAAGAAGGAGCTTCGGAGCAGTACGTC.

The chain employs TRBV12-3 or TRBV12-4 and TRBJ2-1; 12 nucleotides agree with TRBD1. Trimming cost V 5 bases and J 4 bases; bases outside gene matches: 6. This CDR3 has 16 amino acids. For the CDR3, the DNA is TGTGCCAGCAGTGGGGGGGACAGGGGGCTGTACAATGAGCAGTTCTTC. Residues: CASSGGDRGLYNEQFF.

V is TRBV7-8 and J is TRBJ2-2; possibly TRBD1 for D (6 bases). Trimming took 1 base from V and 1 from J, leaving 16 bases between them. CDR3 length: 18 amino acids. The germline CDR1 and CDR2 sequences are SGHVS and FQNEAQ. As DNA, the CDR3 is TGTGCCAGCAGCTTAGTCCCTTCTGGGACACAGAACACCGGGGAGCTGTTTTTT. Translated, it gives CASSLVPSGTQNTGELFF.

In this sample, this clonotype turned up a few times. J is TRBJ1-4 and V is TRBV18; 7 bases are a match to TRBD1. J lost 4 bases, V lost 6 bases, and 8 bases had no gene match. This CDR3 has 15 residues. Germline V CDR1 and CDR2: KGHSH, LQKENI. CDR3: CASSFRDSLNEKLFF. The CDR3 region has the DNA TGTGCCAGCTCGTTCCGGGACAGCCTTAATGAAAAACTGTTTTTT. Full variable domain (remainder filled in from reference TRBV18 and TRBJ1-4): NAGVMQNPRHLVRRRGQEARLRCSPMKGHSHVYWYRQLPEEGLKFMVYLQKENIIDESGMPKERFSAEFPKEGPSILRIQQVVRGDSAAYFCASSFRDSLNEKLFFGSGTQLSVL.

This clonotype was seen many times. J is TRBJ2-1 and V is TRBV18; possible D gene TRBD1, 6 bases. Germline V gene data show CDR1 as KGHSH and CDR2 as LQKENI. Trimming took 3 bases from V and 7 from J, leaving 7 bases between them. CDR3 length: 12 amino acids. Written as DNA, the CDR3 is TGTGCCAGCTCACCTGACAGGAATGAGCAGTTCTTC. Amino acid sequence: CASSPDRNEQFF.

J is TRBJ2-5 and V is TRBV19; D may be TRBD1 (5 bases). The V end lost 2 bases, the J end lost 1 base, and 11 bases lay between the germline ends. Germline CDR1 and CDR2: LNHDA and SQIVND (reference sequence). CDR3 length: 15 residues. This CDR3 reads CASSITTGPQETQYF. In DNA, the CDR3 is TGTGCCAGTAGTATAACTACAGGACCCCAAGAGACCCAGTACTTC.

CDR3 in amino acids: CAWSVLGTGNTNEQFF. CDR3 DNA sequence: TGTGCCTGGAGTGTACTAGGGACAGGGAATACCAATGAGCAGTTCTTC. The rearrangement links TRBV30 to TRBJ2-1; 9 bases fit TRBD1. V shed 0 bases and J 6 bases; nucleotides not matched to a gene: 9. The CDR3 consists of 16 residues. Germline assignment: CDR1 GTSNPN and CDR2 SVGIG (reference sequence). Filled out from reference TRBV30 and TRBJ2-1, the complete variable domain reads SQTIHQWPATLVQPVGSPLSLECTVEGTSNPNLYWYRQAAGRGLQLLFYSVGIGQISSEVPQNLSASRPQDRQFILSSKKLLLSDSGFYLCAWSVLGTGNTNEQFFGPGTRLTVL.

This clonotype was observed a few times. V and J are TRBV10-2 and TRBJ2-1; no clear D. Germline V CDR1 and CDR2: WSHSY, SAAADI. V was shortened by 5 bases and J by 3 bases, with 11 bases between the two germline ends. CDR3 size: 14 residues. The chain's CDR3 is CASSPGSIYNEQFF. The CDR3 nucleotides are TGCGCCAGCAGTCCCGGGTCAATCTACAATGAGCAGTTCTTC.